This entry concerns a single T cell receptor (beta chain). This clone's antigen is unknown. The record has no base qualities; no much larger clone is one base away. From cysteine to phenylalanine, the CDR3 is 15 amino acids long. The retained sequence is limited to the CDR3, 45 bases, with the frame set at the first base. The V end loses 2 bases and the J end loses 1 base, and a stretch of 12 bases separates them. CDR1 and CDR2 (SGHDT, YYEEEE) derive from the germline V gene. The data are from a study of blood T cell repertoires in COVID-19 (dated by TCRdb to about 2020). For the study in its entirety: Collaborator samples came from the United States, Italy and Spain and covered acute and convalescent phases of COVID-19. The material from the prospective study consisted of cDNA or gDNA derived from T cells, B-cell-depleted T cells, or PBMCs. Where HLA class I and class II types were available, the types were taken from metadata supplied by the sample provider, not from assay-based typing. Deeply sampled blood TCRbeta repertoires from subjects exposed to, actively infected with, or recovered from COVID-19 were included in the dataset. Samples were obtained from the ongoing ImmuneRACE study (first 160 participants) and from about 1,300 subjects provided by 6 global collaborators. The repertoires were made available in a free public database intended to serve as a resource for research on the immune response to SARS-CoV-2. The sample metadata nearly always contained a de-identified subject ID, COVID-19 status, age in years and sex. Overall study outcomes, separate from this receptor: Clinical and demographic metadata were provided uncurated, with the amount varying by source and participant.

Each collaborating institution followed its own protocols to collect whole blood in K2EDTA tubes. Collaborator samples were shipped for TCRbeta analysis as frozen whole blood, isolated PBMCs, or DNA extracted from either sample type. TCRbeta CDR3 regions were amplified from genomic DNA by means of the immunoSEQ Assay, a bias-controlled multiplex PCR. In the authors' own workflow: The number of nucleated cells in each sample was estimated by amplification of reference gene primers within the assay. Sequence reads were collapsed and filtered to measure the absolute abundance of every unique TCRbeta CDR3 rearrangement. For each sample, productive Simpson clonality was calculated as the square root of Simpson's diversity index across productive rearrangements. The clones in this table, taken by TCRdb from immuneACCESS, are in-frame only. Not every clone is retained; where verified, under half of the shortfall comes from an unresolved V gene, and the cause of the rest is unknown. That table is the source of V, J and clone size, and D and trimming were worked out from the DNA. The table for this sample lists around 70,000 clones; 88% of them were counted only once. The ten largest clones add up to around 2% of the sample.

The material sequenced was peripheral blood. The chain employs TRBV5-6 and TRBJ1-1; perhaps TRBD1 is the D gene, with 5 bases matching. The receptor's source is a woman aged 80 or over with active or convalescent COVID-19. CDR3 loop: CASSFSPRANTEAFF. The nucleotides are TGTGCCAGCAGCTTTTCCCCCAGGGCGAACACTGAAGCTTTCTTT.